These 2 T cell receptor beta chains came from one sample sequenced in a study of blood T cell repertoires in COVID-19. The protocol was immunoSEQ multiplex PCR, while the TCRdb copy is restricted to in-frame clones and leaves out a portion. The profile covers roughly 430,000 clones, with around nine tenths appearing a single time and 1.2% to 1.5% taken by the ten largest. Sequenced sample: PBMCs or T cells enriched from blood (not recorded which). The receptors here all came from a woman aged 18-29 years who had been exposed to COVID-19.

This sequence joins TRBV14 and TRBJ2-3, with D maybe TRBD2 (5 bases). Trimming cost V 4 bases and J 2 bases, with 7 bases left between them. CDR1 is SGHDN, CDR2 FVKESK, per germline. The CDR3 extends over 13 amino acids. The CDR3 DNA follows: TGTGCCAGCAGCCCCGGGAACACAGATACGCAGTATTTT. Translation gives CASSPGNTDTQYF.

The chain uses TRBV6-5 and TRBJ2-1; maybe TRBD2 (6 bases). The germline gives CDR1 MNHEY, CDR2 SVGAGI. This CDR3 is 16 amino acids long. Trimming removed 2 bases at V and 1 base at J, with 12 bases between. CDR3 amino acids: CASSYTGGSSYNEQFF. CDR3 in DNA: TGTGCCAGCAGTTACACCGGAGGGTCTTCCTACAATGAGCAGTTCTTC.